Sequencing of this T cell receptor (beta chain) was carried out in a study of T cell repertoires in cytomegalovirus infection. Study-wide background: The study used recently identified HLA-C-restricted and well-studied HLA-B-restricted CMV epitopes.

Many counts were recorded for this clonotype. Antigen specificity is unknown. V lost 7 bases, J lost 0 bases, and 12 bases stayed unmatched. Germline V lookup: CDR1 SGHVS, CDR2 FQNEAQ. The CDR3 totals 19 residues. In TCRdb, the reads were re-called with MiXCR into one record per CDR3 protein. The sample includes about 330,000 distinct CDR3 sequences, roughly 36% seen only once; the top ten take roughly 13%. This TCR was recovered from a human donor in good health (CMV status not recorded). Some clones in this sample may be carry-over from other donors' samples. The sample here was cultured PBMCs, taken from culture after CMV antigen stimulation. This chain connects TRBV7-8 to TRBJ2-3; 14 nucleotides align to TRBD2. Written as DNA, the CDR3 is TGTGCCAGCATCATGGGGGGACTAGCGGGAGAATGGAGCACAGATACGCAGTATTTT. This translates into CASIMGGLAGEWSTDTQYF.